This T cell receptor beta chain was retrieved from a study of cytomegalovirus exposure and HLA in healthy donors. V gave up 0 bases and J gave up 4 bases, with 13 bases separating them. Germline CDR1 is SGHDT and CDR2 is YYEEEE. There are 15 residues in the CDR3. Both 60 Vbeta primers and 13 Jbeta primers went into the PCR. The method was immunoSEQ multiplex PCR; TCRdb's version includes in-frame clones alone and lacks a portion of them. This table holds 100,000 to 150,000 clones, about 8% found once. The TCR comes from a woman in her thirties or forties in good health and CMV-seropositive. V usage is TRBV5-6 and J usage is TRBJ1-2; D may be TRBD1 (6 bases). Sequenced sample: PBMCs. The CDR3 nucleotides are TGTGCCAGCAGCTTGGCAGGGGTAAGGAGCTATGGCTACACCTTC. It translates to CASSLAGVRSYGYTF.